This T cell receptor (beta chain) was profiled in a study of blood T cell repertoires in COVID-19. Original processing methods: Cell counts per sample came from amplifying reference gene primers. TCRdb's table, derived via immunoSEQ multiplex PCR, lists solely in-frame clones and lacks some. For V, J and clone size, that table is used; D and trimming come from the DNA. The repertoire has roughly 400,000 clones, approximately 91% of them found once; the top ten carry roughly 2%. This clone was counted many times. The age range of participants was about 18 to 90 years, with residence in about two dozen US areas. Participant-reported clinical history was the basis for cohort assignment. The CDR3 length is 17 residues. Trimming took 2 bases from V and 0 from J, leaving 17 bases between them. CDR1 SGHTS and CDR2 YDEGEE come from the germline V gene.

This sequence joins TRBV5-8 and TRBJ1-1; possible D gene TRBD1, 5 bases. This TCR came from a woman between 35 and 50 years old with acute COVID-19. Input material: PBMCs or T cells enriched from blood (not recorded which). This chain's CDR3 is CASSFTLAGFLNTEAFF. In nucleotides, the CDR3 is TGTGCCAGCAGCTTTACACTAGCAGGGTTCCTGAACACTGAAGCTTTCTTT.